By its share, the clone carrying this T cell receptor (beta chain) is medium-sized. A sample-barcoded 5' primer and a J-beta primer mix were used in a second PCR of about 7 to 12 cycles. TCRdb re-called the 5' RACE reads with MiXCR, one entry per CDR3 protein. The data hold some 730,000 distinct CDR3 sequences, with around a fifth observed a single time. The data are from a study of blood T cells in healthy people across ages. Material for sequencing was blood. The TCR was taken from a man between 70 and 80 years old in good health.

The CDR3 bases are TGTGCCAGCAGCCAAGGAAAAGGCTACACCTTC. Protein product: CASSQGKGYTF. The chain joins TRBV3-1 to TRBJ1-2; D uncertain. Germline CDR1 reads LGHDT; CDR2 reads YNNKEL (reference sequence). There are 11 residues in the CDR3. V was clipped by 1 base and J by 8 bases, with 5 bases between them. The whole variable domain, filled in from reference TRBV3-1 and TRBJ1-2, reads DTAVSQTPKYLVTQMGNDKSIKCEQNLGHDTMYWYKQDSKKFLKIMFSYNNKELIINETVPNRFSPKSPDKAHLNLHINSLELGDSAVYFCASSQGKGYTFGSGTRLTVV.